These 6 T cell receptor beta chains share one sample of origin, sequenced in a study of early T cells in non-severe SARS-CoV-2 infection. TCRdb recomputed calls from the 5' RACE reads with MiXCR, one row per CDR3 protein. The table records tens of thousands of distinct CDR3 sequences, around a sixth of them present only once. The sample was whole blood, taken at baseline. The receptors come from an adult who was a healthcare worker with PCR-confirmed SARS-CoV-2 infection or an uninfected control (not recorded which).

CDR3 DNA sequence: TGTGCCAGCAGCTACGGACAGGGGGAACGCGAGCAGTACTTC. Translating gives CASSYGQGEREQYF. The V gene is TRBV5-6, the J gene TRBJ2-7; TRBD1 matches 10 bases. The CDR3 extends over 14 amino acids. The junction had 6 bases not matched to a gene; V was cut back by 3 bases and J by 6 bases. The germline CDR1 and CDR2 sequences are SGHDT and YYEEEE. Full variable domain (remainder filled in from reference TRBV5-6 and TRBJ2-7): DAGVTQSPTHLIKTRGQQVTLRCSPKSGHDTVSWYQQALGQGPQFIFQYYEEEERQRGNFPDRFSGHQFPNYSSELNVNALLLGDSALYLCASSYGQGEREQYFGPGTRLTVT.

This clonotype occurred a few times. V is TRBV20-1 and J is TRBJ1-4; D call uncertain. Germline lookup yields CDR1 DFQATT and CDR2 SNEGSKA (reference sequence). Trimming cost V 3 bases and J 2 bases, with 4 bases left between them. CDR3 length equals 12 residues. DNA for the CDR3: TGCAGTGCTAGTAGGACTAATGAAAAACTGTTTTTT. Translating gives CSASRTNEKLFF.

This clonotype was counted a few times. This chain uses TRBV5-6 with TRBJ2-7; TRBD2 might be the D (7 bases). Germline V lookup: CDR1 SGHDT, CDR2 YYEEEE. The ends were cut back, 2 bases at V and 0 bases at J, with 12 bases in the middle. This CDR3 region has 15 residues. The CDR3 reads CASSFAGATSYEQYF. The CDR3 nucleotides read TGTGCCAGCAGCTTTGCGGGGGCAACCTCCTACGAGCAGTACTTC.

This clonotype has just a few counts. The gene calls are TRBV3-1 and TRBJ2-3, with 12 bases aligning to TRBD2. Germline V lookup: CDR1 LGHDT, CDR2 YNNKEL (reference sequence). This CDR3 contains 17 residues. The V and J ends lost 4 bases and 6 bases, in that order; junction bases with no gene match: 11. CDR3 nucleotides: TGTGCCAGCAGCCCCCGACTAGCGGGAGACCTGGCGGATACGCAGTATTTT. Protein product: CASSPRLAGDLADTQYF.

This clonotype has a handful of counts. The chain uses TRBV12-3 or TRBV12-4 and TRBJ2-2; TRBD1 or TRBD2 may be the D gene (6 bases each). CDR3 length equals 15 residues. V shed 3 bases and J shed 5 bases, with 13 bases lying between them. This chain's CDR3 is CASSFGQGTTGELFF. CDR3 bases: TGTGCCAGCAGTTTCGGGCAGGGGACTACCGGGGAGCTGTTTTTT.

This clonotype was counted between two and nine times. The chain has TRBV30 and TRBJ1-6; a weak D match, TRBD1 (6 bases). The V end lost 5 bases, the J end lost 9 bases, and 14 bases lay between the germline ends. Germline CDR1 is GTSNPN and CDR2 is SVGIG (reference sequence). The CDR3 extends over 13 amino acids. CDR3 DNA sequence: TGTGCCTGGGGCGCCGGGGGCGGTTCACCCCTCCACTTT. Translating gives CAWGAGGGSPLHF.